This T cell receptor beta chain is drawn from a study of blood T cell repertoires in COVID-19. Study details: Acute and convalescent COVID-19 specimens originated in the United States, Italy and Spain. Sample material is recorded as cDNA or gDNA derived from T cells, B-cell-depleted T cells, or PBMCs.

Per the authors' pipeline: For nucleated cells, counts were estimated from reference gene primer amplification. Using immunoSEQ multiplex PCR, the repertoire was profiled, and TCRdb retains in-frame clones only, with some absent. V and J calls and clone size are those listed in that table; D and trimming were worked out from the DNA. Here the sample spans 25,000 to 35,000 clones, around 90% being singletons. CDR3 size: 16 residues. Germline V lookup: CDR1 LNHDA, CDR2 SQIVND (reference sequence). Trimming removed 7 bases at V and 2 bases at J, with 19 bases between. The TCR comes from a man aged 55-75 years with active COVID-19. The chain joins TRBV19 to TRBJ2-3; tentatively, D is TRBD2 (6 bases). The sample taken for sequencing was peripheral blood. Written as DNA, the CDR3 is TGTGCCAGTAATCCGGGCGGGGCAGAATTCACAGATACGCAGTATTTT. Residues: CASNPGGAEFTDTQYF.